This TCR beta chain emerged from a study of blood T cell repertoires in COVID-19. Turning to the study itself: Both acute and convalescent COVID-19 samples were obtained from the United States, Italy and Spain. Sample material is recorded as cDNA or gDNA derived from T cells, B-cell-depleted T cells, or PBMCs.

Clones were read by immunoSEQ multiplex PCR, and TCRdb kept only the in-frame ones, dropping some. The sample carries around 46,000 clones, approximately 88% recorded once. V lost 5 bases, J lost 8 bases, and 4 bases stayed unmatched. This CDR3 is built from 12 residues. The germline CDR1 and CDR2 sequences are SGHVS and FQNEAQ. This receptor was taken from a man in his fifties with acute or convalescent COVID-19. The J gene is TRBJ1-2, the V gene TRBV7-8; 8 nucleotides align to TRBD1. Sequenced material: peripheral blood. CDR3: CASSLDRAGYTF. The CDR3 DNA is TGTGCCAGCAGCCTGGACAGGGCCGGCTACACCTTC.